One and the same sample provided the 17 T cell receptor beta chains below, sequenced in a study of blood T cells in healthy people across ages. The use of a sample-barcoded 5' primer and a J-beta primer mix characterized a second PCR of roughly 6 to 11 cycles. TCRdb ran MiXCR on the 5' RACE reads and lists one entry per CDR3 protein. Of 1.5 million to 2 million distinct CDR3 sequences listed, roughly 27% are singletons. The sample consisted of blood. The origin of the receptors is a woman between 25 and 40 years old in good health.

This clonotype was observed many times. Since a much larger clone is just one base distant, this may be a read error. The rearrangement uses TRBV20-1 and TRBJ2-7, with a weak D call TRBD1 (5 bases). Germline V gene lookup returns CDR1 DFQATT and CDR2 SNEGSKA (reference sequence). CDR3 length equals 12 residues. The germline V and J ends were trimmed by 8 bases and 2 bases, with 13 bases remaining between them. The CDR3 nucleotides read TGCAGTTCTTCAGGACATACCTACGAGCAGTACTTC. Translation gives CSSSGHTYEQYF.

About this clonotype: A much larger clone differs by one base, so this may be a read error. The rearrangement uses TRBV7-2 and TRBJ2-5; D gene unclear. From germline, CDR1 is SGHTA and CDR2 FQGNSA. The CDR3 contains 16 residues. V lost 4 bases to trimming and J lost 0 bases, with 15 bases between them. The CDR3 spells CASSSHRLDHQETQYF. CDR3 nucleotides: TGTGCCAGCAGCTCCCACAGATTAGACCACCAAGAGACCCAGTACTTC.

J is TRBJ1-4 and V is TRBV5-4; tentative D call: TRBD1 (5 bases). The CDR3 spans 14 residues. V lost 4 bases and J 0 bases, leaving 7 bases between the germline ends. CDR1 and CDR2 from the germline V gene are SGHNT and YYREEE (reference sequence). CDR3 in amino acids: CASSRDPTNEKLFF. The CDR3 DNA reads as TGTGCCAGCAGCCGGGACCCAACTAATGAAAAACTGTTTTTT.

The chain carries TRBV6-2 or TRBV6-3 and TRBJ2-1; the D call may be TRBD1 or TRBD2 (5 bases each). CDR1 and CDR2 (germline): MNHEY, SVGEGT. The CDR3 is made up of 15 amino acids. The germline V and J ends were trimmed by 4 bases and 4 bases, with 14 bases remaining between them. CDR3 loop: CASSSSGPRYNEQFF. In nucleotides, the CDR3 is TGTGCCAGCAGTTCGTCGGGACCCCGGTACAATGAGCAGTTCTTC.

This clonotype was seen only a few times. V usage is TRBV12-3 or TRBV12-4 and J usage is TRBJ1-2; TRBD1 might be the D (5 bases). The CDR3 has 16 amino acids. V shed 2 bases and J shed 0 bases, with 13 bases lying between them. The CDR3 coding sequence is TGTGCCAGCAGTTTAAAAGGGGCAGGCCCTAACTATGGCTACACCTTC. Translation: CASSLKGAGPNYGYTF.

This rearrangement joins TRBV21-1 to TRBJ2-7; TRBD2, as called in the table, went unchecked against the DNA. TRBV21-1 corresponds to a pseudogene. This CDR3 is built from 14 residues. The CDR3 loop reads CASSKRPLAYEQYF. In DNA, the CDR3 is TGTGCCAGCAGCAAAAGGCCACTAGCCTACGAGCAGTACTTC.

In this sample, this clonotype turned up once. A much larger clonotype is one base distant, so this may be a read error. The chain carries TRBV12-3 or TRBV12-4 and TRBJ2-1; D is unclear. The CDR3 is made up of 10 amino acids. The CDR3 DNA is TGTGCCAGCAAAAGGGTTGAGCAGGTCTTC. Translated, it gives CASKRVEQVF.

The chain is built from TRBV12-3 or TRBV12-4 and TRBJ1-6, with 10 bases aligning to TRBD1. The CDR3 extends over 15 amino acids. V lost 7 bases to trimming and J lost 7 bases; unmatched junction nucleotides: 7. In DNA, the CDR3 is TGTGCCAGCACATCCCGGACAGGGGGGAATTCACCCCTCCACTTT. Translation gives CASTSRTGGNSPLHF.

DNA for the CDR3: TGTGCCAGCAGCTTAGGGGACGGACAGGGGAAGACCCAGTACTTC. It is translated as CASSLGDGQGKTQYF. The chain links TRBV11-2 to TRBJ2-7, with 9 bases fitting TRBD1. The DNA end is a closer match to TRBJ2-5, so the J assignment may be wrong. CDR1 and CDR2 from the germline V gene are SGHAT and FQNNGV. The CDR3 loop spans 15 amino acids.

This clonotype was seen a few times. The chain links TRBV12-3 or TRBV12-4 to TRBJ2-5; no definite D call. The CDR3 loop spans 10 amino acids. Trimming removed 11 bases from V and 10 bases from J, with 14 bases in between. The CDR3 bases are TGTGCCCAGTCTCATTTAGGCCAGTACTTC. Its protein product is CAQSHLGQYF.

At least ten counts were recorded for this clonotype. This chain links TRBV29-1 with TRBJ2-5; D ambiguous. V dropped 3 bases and J dropped 2 bases, with 7 bases sitting between them. The CDR3 totals 12 residues. Germline CDR1 SQVTM, CDR2 ANQGSEA. DNA of the CDR3: TGCAGCGTTGAGGGGTCGCAAGAGACCCAGTACTTC. This codes for CSVEGSQETQYF. The whole variable domain, filled in from reference TRBV29-1 and TRBJ2-5, reads SAVISQKPSRDICQRGTSLTIQCQVDSQVTMMFWYRQQPGQSLTLIATANQGSEATYESGFVIDKFPISRPNLTFSTLTVSNMSPEDSSIYLCSVEGSQETQYFGPGTRLLVL.

This clonotype was counted at least ten times. The J gene is TRBJ2-5, the V gene TRBV5-6; 10 bases are shared with TRBD1. Germline-derived CDR1 and CDR2 are SGHDT and YYEEEE. V dropped 3 bases and J dropped 5; count of bases not matched to a gene: 10. CDR3 length: 16 amino acids. The CDR3 region is CASSSDPGQGRETQYF. The CDR3 DNA follows: TGTGCCAGCAGCTCCGATCCGGGACAGGGGCGGGAGACCCAGTACTTC.

The CDR3 here is CASSFAPEYNEQFF. The CDR3 coding sequence is TGTGCCAGCAGCTTCGCGCCAGAGTACAATGAGCAGTTCTTC. The V call is TRBV7-2, the J call TRBJ2-1; D uncertain. Germline lookup yields CDR1 SGHTA and CDR2 FQGNSA. The CDR3 runs to 14 residues. The ends were cut back, 3 bases at V and 4 bases at J, with 10 bases in the middle.

This clonotype occurred a few times. The chain recombines TRBV7-2 with TRBJ1-2; D may be TRBD1 (6 bases). The germline V and J ends were trimmed by 6 bases and 2 bases, with 16 bases remaining between them. Germline V gene lookup returns CDR1 SGHTA and CDR2 FQGNSA. CDR3 length equals 15 residues. The CDR3 DNA reads as TGTGCCAGCAGGGGGGACGGGGGCCCCAACTATGGCTACACCTTC. It encodes CASRGDGGPNYGYTF.

The chain recombines TRBV27 with TRBJ1-2; D is possibly TRBD1 (6 bases). The length of the CDR3 is 15 residues. Germline V lookup: CDR1 MNHEY, CDR2 SMNVEV (reference sequence). V was trimmed by 3 bases and J by 1 base, leaving 12 bases between them. CDR3 sequence (DNA): TGTGCCAGCAGTTTGAGGACAGATATTAACTATGGCTACACCTTC. This codes for CASSLRTDINYGYTF.

This rearrangement joins TRBV5-1 to TRBJ1-1; weak D call: TRBD1 (5 bases). The CDR3 has 15 amino acids. V was cut by 4 bases and J by 0 bases, with 13 bases left in between. Germline CDR1 and CDR2: SGHRS and YFSETQ. The CDR3 protein is CASSRSPQVNTEAFF. The CDR3 DNA sequence: TGCGCCAGCAGCCGTAGTCCACAGGTGAACACTGAAGCTTTCTTT.

The table lists this clonotype with a few counts. The chain joins TRBV20-1 to TRBJ2-1, with 9 bases lining up with TRBD2. Unmatched junction bases numbered 8, after V lost 1 base and J lost 7 bases. Germline loops: CDR1 DFQATT, CDR2 SNEGSKA (reference sequence). CDR3 length: 15 residues. CDR3 coding DNA: TGCAGTGCTAGAGCAGGGCGGGGGGGCGAAAATGAGCAGTTCTTC. Amino acids: CSARAGRGGENEQFF.